This T cell receptor beta chain was recovered during a study of cytomegalovirus exposure and HLA in healthy donors. Overall study results and limits: A later analysis linked a missense DCLRE1C variant to TCR beta V- and J-gene trimming. Relative to the approximately 680-donor mean, N-insertions were reportedly fewer in an Asian-associated ancestry cluster in a later analysis.

PCR was performed using 60 Vbeta and 13 Jbeta primers. Original methodology: A later analysis tallied about 80 million unique TCR beta chains, about 9.9 million of them shared. The protocol was immunoSEQ multiplex PCR, while the TCRdb copy is restricted to in-frame clones and leaves out a portion. That table furnishes V, J and clone size, whereas the DNA furnished D and trimming. This table holds under 200,000 clones, roughly 80% found once. Of note for this clone: Its specificity is not known.

J lost 5 bases, V lost 5 bases, and 8 bases had no gene match. This CDR3 has 14 residues. Germline V lookup: CDR1 MNHEY, CDR2 SVGAGI. The receptor comes from a man in his fifties or sixties in good health and CMV-seronegative. The V and J genes are TRBV6-5 and TRBJ2-5; TRBD1 agrees at 7 bases. Sequencing was done on a sample of PBMCs. CDR3 DNA: TGTGCCAGCAGTACCGAGAGGGGGCCGGAGACCCAGTACTTC. Translation: CASSTERGPETQYF.